This T cell receptor beta chain derives from a study of T-cell reconstitution after alpha-beta-depleted transplantation in children. General study results and limits: Newly produced T cells mostly accounted for T-cell counts and diversity one year post-transplant.

In germline, CDR1 is MNHEY, CDR2 SVGAGI. Trimming took 0 bases from V and 0 from J, leaving 15 bases between them. The CDR3 contains 17 residues. A word on this clonotype: What it binds is unknown.

This sample's TCRbeta library carried unique molecular identifier barcodes. MiXCR, run by TCRdb on the PCR reads, gives a single entry per CDR3 protein. Of around 580,000 distinct CDR3 sequences in the sample, 23% were seen once. Material: PBMCs, mostly from graft donor cells, obtained 360 days after TCRalphabeta/CD19-depleted stem cell transplant. The genes are TRBV6-5 and TRBJ2-7; the D is unclear. The sequence came from a boy under two years old who had a stem cell transplant for acute myeloid leukemia, so the T cells may come from the graft donor. The CDR3 nucleotides read TGTGCCAGCAGTTACTCGAGCCCGCTAATGAGCTCCTACGAGCAGTACTTC. Protein: CASSYSSPLMSSYEQYF.